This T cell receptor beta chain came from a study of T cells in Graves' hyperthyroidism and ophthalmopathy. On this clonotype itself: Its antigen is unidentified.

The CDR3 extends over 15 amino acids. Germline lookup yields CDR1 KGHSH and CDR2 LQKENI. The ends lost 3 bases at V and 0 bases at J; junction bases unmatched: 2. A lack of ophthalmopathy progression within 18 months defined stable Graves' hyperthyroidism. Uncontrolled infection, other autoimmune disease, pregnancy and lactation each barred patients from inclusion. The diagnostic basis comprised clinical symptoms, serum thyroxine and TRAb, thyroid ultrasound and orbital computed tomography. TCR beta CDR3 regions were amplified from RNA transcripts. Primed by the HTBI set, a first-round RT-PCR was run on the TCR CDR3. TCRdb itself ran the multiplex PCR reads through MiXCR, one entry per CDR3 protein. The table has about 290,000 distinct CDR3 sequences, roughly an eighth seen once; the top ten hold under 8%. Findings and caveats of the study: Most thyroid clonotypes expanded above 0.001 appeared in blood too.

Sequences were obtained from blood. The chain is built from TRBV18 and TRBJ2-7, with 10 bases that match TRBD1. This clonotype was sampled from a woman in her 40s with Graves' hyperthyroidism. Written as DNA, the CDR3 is TGTGCCAGCTCACCGGGACAGGGGAACTCCTACGAGCAGTACTTC. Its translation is CASSPGQGNSYEQYF. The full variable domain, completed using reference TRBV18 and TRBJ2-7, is NAGVMQNPRHLVRRRGQEARLRCSPMKGHSHVYWYRQLPEEGLKFMVYLQKENIIDESGMPKERFSAEFPKEGPSILRIQQVVRGDSAAYFCASSPGQGNSYEQYFGPGTRLTVT.